The TCR beta chain described here comes from a study of CD8+CD57+ T cells in acquired aplastic anemia. At the level of the study: Sorted CD4+ and CD8+ cells yielded DNA averaging approximately 3.4 ug.

The V gene's germline CDR1 is SNHLY and CDR2 FYNNEI. The CDR3 is made up of 15 amino acids. J gave up 2 bases and V 7 bases, and 9 bases lay outside the gene matches. Only patients with CD8+CD57+ cell expansion on flow cytometry were chosen for sequencing. It was genomic DNA that served as the template for profiling TCR beta VDJ and CDR3. TCRdb ran MiXCR on the reads and lists one entry per CDR3 protein. The sample shows about 470,000 distinct CDR3 sequences, around 30% of them seen only once. Study-level points and caveats: CD8+ Simpson's diversity did not differ significantly between patients and controls. There were some 30 CD8+ CDR3 sequences that occurred in both patients and controls.

In its sample, this clonotype was seen many times. Its antigen is unknown. Sequenced material: sorted CD4+, CD8+, or CD8+CD57+ T cells (not recorded which) from PBMCs. The rearrangement uses TRBV2 and TRBJ2-5, with 8 bases lining up with TRBD2. This receptor was identified in a human donor with aplastic anemia. The DNA of the CDR3 is TGTGCCAGCATCCCGCCGGGACTAGTACAAGAGACCCAGTACTTC. It encodes CASIPPGLVQETQYF.